This T cell receptor beta chain was retrieved from a study of blood T cell repertoires in COVID-19. Study overall: COVID-19 samples from acute and convalescent phases originated in the United States, Italy and Spain. Sources were T cells, B-cell-depleted T cells, or PBMCs; the material itself was cDNA or gDNA.

Germline CDR1 reads MDHEN; CDR2 reads SYDVKM. V shed 4 bases, J shed 7 bases, and the junction held 8 bases outside the gene matches. The CDR3 has 15 amino acids. In the study's own analysis: By means of reference gene primer amplification, nucleated cell counts were estimated. Assay used: immunoSEQ multiplex PCR; TCRdb lists only in-frame clones, some missing. The V and J calls and clone size are taken from that table; D and trimming were inferred from the DNA. The sample consists of some 120,000 clones, 70% to 90% of them appearing once. The V call is TRBV28, the J call TRBJ1-5; 9 nucleotides line up with TRBD1. Material: peripheral blood. This sequence originates from a woman aged 80 or over with acute or convalescent COVID-19. CDR3 sequence: CASSSPTGGKQPQHF. The DNA of the CDR3 is TGTGCCAGCAGTTCCCCGACAGGGGGAAAGCAGCCCCAGCATTTT. Full variable domain (outside the CDR3, taken from reference TRBV28 and TRBJ1-5): DVKVTQSSRYLVKRTGEKVFLECVQDMDHENMFWYRQDPGLGLRLIYFSYDVKMKEKGDIPEGYSVSREKKERFSLILESASTNQTSMYLCASSSPTGGKQPQHFGDGTRLSIL.